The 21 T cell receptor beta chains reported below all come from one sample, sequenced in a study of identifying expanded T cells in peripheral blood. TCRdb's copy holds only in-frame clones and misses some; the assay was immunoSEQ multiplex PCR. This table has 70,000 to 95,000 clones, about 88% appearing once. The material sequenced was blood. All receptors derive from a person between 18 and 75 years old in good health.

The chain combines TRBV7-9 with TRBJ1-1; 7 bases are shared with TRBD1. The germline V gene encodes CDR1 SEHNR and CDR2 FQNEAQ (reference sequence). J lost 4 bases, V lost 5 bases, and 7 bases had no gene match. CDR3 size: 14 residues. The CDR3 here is CASSPSTGSTEAFF. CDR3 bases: TGTGCCAGCAGCCCCTCGACAGGGAGCACTGAAGCTTTCTTT.

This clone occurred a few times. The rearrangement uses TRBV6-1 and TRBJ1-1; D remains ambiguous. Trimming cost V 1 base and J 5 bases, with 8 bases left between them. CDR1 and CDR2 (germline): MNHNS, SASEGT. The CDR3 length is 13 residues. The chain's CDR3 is CASSEEEKTEAFF. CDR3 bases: TGTGCCAGCAGTGAAGAGGAAAAGACTGAAGCTTTCTTT.

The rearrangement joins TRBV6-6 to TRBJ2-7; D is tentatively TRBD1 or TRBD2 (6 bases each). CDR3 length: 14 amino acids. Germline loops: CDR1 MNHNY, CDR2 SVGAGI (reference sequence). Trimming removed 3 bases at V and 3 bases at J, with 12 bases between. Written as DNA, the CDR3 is TGTGCCAGCAGTTATACGGGGGCTCACTACGAGCAGTACTTC. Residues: CASSYTGAHYEQYF.

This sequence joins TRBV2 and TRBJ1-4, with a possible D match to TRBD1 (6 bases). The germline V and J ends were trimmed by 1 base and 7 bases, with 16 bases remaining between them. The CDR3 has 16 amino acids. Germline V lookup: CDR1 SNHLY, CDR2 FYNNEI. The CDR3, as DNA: TGTGCCAGCAGTGAAGTTCTTCAGGGAGGGGGTGAAAAACTGTTTTTT. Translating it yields CASSEVLQGGGEKLFF.

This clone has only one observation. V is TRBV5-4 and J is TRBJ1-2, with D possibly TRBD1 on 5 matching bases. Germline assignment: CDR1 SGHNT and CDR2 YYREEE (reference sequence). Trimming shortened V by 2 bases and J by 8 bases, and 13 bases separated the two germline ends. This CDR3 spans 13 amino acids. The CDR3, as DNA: TGTGCCAGCAGCTTAAGCAGGGTTGTGGGCTACACCTTC. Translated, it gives CASSLSRVVGYTF.

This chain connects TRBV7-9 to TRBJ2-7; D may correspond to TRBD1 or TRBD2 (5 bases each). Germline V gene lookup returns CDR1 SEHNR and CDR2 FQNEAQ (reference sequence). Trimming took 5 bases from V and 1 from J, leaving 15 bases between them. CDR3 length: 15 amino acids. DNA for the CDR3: TGTGCCAGCAGCCAAGATAGGGGCGGGTCCTACGAGCAGTACTTC. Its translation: CASSQDRGGSYEQYF.

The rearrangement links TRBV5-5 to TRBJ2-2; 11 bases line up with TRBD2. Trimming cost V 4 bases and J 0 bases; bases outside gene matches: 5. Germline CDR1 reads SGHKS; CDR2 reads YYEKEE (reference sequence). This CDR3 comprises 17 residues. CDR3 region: CASSRTSGFANTGELFF. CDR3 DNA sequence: TGTGCCAGCAGCAGGACTAGCGGGTTCGCGAACACCGGGGAGCTGTTTTTT. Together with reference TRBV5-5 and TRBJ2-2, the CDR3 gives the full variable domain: DAGVTQSPTHLIKTRGQQVTLRCSPISGHKSVSWYQQVLGQGPQFIFQYYEKEERGRGNFPDRFSARQFPNYSSELNVNALLLGDSALYLCASSRTSGFANTGELFFGEGSRLTVL.

The CDR3 coding sequence is TGTGCCTGGAGGTTTGACATATCCAACTCTGGGGCCAACGTCCTGACTTTC. Protein product: CAWRFDISNSGANVLTF. This chain connects TRBV30 to TRBJ2-6; D unresolved. Trimming removed 3 bases at V and 0 bases at J, with 15 bases between. Germline V lookup: CDR1 GTSNPN, CDR2 SVGIG (reference sequence). The CDR3 contains 17 residues. The full variable domain, rest sourced from reference TRBV30 and TRBJ2-6, is SQTIHQWPATLVQPVGSPLSLECTVEGTSNPNLYWYRQAAGRGLQLLFYSVGIGQISSEVPQNLSASRPQDRQFILSSKKLLLSDSGFYLCAWRFDISNSGANVLTFGAGSRLTVL.

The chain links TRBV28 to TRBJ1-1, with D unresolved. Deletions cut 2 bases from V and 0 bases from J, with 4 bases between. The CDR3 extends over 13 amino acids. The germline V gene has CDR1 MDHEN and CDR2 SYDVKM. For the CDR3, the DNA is TGTGCCAGCAGTTTACCGGTGAACACTGAAGCTTTCTTT. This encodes CASSLPVNTEAFF.

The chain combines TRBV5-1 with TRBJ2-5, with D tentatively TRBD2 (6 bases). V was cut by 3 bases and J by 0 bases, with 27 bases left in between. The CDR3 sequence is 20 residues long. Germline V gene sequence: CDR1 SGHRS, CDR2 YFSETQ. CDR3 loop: CASSSHGGSGYHMNQETQYF. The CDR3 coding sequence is TGCGCCAGCAGCTCGCATGGGGGTAGCGGCTACCACATGAACCAAGAGACCCAGTACTTC. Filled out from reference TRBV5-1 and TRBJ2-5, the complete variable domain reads KAGVTQTPRYLIKTRGQQVTLSCSPISGHRSVSWYQQTPGQGLQFLFEYFSETQRNKGNFPGRFSGRQFSNSRSEMNVSTLELGDSALYLCASSSHGGSGYHMNQETQYFGPGTRLLVL.

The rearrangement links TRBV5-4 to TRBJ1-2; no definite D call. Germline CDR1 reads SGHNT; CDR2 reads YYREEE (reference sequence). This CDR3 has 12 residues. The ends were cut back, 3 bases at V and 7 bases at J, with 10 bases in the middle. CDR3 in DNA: TGTGCCAGCAGCTACGGCCTCTCTGGCTACACCTTC. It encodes CASSYGLSGYTF. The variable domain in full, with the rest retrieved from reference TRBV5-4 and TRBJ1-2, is ETGVTQSPTHLIKTRGQQVTLRCSSQSGHNTVSWYQQALGQGPQFIFQYYREEENGRGNFPPRFSGLQFPNYSSELNVNALELDDSALYLCASSYGLSGYTFGSGTRLTVV.

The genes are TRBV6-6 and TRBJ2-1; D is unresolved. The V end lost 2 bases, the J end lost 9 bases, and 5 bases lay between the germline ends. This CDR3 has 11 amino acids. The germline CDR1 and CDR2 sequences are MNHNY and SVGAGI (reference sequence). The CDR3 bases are TGTGCCAGCAGTTACAATCGTGAGCAGTTCTTC. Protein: CASSYNREQFF.

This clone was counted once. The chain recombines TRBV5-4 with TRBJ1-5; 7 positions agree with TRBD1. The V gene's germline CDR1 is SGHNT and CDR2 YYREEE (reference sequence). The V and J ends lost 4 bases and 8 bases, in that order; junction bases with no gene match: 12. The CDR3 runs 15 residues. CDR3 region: CASSHGDREDKPQHF. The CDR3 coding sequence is TGTGCCAGCAGCCATGGTGACAGGGAGGATAAGCCCCAGCATTTT. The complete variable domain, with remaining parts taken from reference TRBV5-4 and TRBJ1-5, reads ETGVTQSPTHLIKTRGQQVTLRCSSQSGHNTVSWYQQALGQGPQFIFQYYREEENGRGNFPPRFSGLQFPNYSSELNVNALELDDSALYLCASSHGDREDKPQHFGDGTRLSIL.

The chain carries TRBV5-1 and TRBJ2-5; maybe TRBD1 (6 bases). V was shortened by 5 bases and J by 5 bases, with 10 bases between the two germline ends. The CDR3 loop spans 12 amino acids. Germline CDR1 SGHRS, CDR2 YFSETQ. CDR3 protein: CASRDQGETQYF. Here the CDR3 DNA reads TGCGCCAGCAGGGACCAGGGGGAGACCCAGTACTTC.

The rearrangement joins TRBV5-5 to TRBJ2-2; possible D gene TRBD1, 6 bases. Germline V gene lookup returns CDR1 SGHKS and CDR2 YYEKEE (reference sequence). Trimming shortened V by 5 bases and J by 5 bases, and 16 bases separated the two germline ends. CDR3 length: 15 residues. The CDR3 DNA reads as TGTGCCAGCAGTTGGGGCCTTAGGGGGACCGGGGAGCTGTTTTTT. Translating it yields CASSWGLRGTGELFF. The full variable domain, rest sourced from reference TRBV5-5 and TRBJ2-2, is DAGVTQSPTHLIKTRGQQVTLRCSPISGHKSVSWYQQVLGQGPQFIFQYYEKEERGRGNFPDRFSARQFPNYSSELNVNALLLGDSALYLCASSWGLRGTGELFFGEGSRLTVL.

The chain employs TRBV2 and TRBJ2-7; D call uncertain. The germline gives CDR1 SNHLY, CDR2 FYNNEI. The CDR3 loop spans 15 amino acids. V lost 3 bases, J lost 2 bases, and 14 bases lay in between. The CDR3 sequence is CASSDSPAVPYEQYF. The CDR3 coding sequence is TGTGCCAGCAGTGACTCGCCAGCTGTACCCTACGAGCAGTACTTC.

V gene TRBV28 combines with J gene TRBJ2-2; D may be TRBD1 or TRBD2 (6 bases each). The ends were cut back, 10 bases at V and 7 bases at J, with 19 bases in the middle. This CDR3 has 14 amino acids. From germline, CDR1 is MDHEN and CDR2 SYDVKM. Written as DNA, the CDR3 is TGTGCCACCGGAGGGGGGACTTCCCGCGGGGAGCTGTTTTTT. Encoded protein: CATGGGTSRGELFF.

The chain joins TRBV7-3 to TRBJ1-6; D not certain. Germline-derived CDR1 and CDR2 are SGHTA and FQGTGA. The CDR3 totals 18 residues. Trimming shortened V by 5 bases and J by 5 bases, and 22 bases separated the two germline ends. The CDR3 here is CASSHSPSRAPHNSPLHF. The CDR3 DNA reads TGTGCCAGCAGCCACTCCCCCTCGCGGGCTCCTCATAATTCACCCCTCCACTTT.

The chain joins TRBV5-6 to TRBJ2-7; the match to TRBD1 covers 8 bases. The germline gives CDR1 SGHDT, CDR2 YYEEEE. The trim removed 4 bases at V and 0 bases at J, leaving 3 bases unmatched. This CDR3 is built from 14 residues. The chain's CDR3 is CASSPTGDSYEQYF. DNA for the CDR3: TGTGCCAGCAGCCCGACAGGGGACTCCTACGAGCAGTACTTC.

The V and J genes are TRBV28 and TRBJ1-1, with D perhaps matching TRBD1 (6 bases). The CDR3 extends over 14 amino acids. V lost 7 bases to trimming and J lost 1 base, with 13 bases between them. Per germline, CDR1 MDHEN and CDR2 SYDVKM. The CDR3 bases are TGTGCCAGCACCGGGGGCAGGAGGAACACTGAAGCTTTCTTT. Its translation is CASTGGRRNTEAFF. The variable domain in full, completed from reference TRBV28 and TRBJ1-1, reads DVKVTQSSRYLVKRTGEKVFLECVQDMDHENMFWYRQDPGLGLRLIYFSYDVKMKEKGDIPEGYSVSREKKERFSLILESASTNQTSMYLCASTGGRRNTEAFFGQGTRLTVV.

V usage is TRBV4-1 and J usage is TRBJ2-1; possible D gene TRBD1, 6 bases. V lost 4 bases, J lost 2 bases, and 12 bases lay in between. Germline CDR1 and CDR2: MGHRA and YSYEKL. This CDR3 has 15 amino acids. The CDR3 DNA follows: TGCGCCAGCAGCCCTGACAGGCGCACCTACAATGAGCAGTTCTTC. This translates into CASSPDRRTYNEQFF.